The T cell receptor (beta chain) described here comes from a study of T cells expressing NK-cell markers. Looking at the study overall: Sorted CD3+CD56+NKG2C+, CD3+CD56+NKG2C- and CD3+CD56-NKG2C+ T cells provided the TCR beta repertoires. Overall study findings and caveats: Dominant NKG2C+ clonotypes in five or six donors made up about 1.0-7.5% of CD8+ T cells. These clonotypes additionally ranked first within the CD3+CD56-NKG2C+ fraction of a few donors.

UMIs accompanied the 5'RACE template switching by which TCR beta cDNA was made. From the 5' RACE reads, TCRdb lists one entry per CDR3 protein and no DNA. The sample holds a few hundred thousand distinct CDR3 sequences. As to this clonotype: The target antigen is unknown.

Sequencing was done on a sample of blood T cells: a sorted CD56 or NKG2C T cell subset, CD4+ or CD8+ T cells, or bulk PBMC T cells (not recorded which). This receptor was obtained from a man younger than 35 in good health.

CDR3: CSANRDRVLDNEQFF. The chain links TRBV20-1 to TRBJ2-1; as DNA is missing, the TRBD1 call by TCRdb cannot be tested. The CDR3 has 15 amino acids. The V gene's germline CDR1 is DFQATT and CDR2 SNEGSKA (reference sequence).